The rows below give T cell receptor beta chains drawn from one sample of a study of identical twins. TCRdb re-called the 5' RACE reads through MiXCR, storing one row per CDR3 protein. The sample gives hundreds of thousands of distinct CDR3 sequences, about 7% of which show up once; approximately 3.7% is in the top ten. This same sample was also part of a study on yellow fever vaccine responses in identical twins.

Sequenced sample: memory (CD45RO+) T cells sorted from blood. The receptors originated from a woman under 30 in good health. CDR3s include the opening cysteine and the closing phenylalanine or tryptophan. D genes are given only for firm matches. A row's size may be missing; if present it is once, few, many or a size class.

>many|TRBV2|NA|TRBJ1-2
TGTGCCAGCAGTGAAGCAACAGCTCATTATGGCTACACCTTC
CASSEATAHYGYTF
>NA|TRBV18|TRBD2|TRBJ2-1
TGTGCCAGCTCACCAGGTAGCGGGAGCAATAATGAGCAGTTCTTC
CASSPGSGSNNEQFF
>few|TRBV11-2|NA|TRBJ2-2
TGTGCCAGCAGCTTAGAGATAGGAGTGGTCGGGGAGCTGTTTTTT
CASSLEIGVVGELFF
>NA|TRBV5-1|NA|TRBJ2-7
TGCGCCAGCAGCTGGGGCGGGATCGCTTCGTACGAGCAGTACTTC
CASSWGGIASYEQYF
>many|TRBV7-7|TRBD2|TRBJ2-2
TGTGCCAGCAGCTTGGGACTAGCGGGGACCACCGGGGAGCTGTTTTTT
CASSLGLAGTTGELFF
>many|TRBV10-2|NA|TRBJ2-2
TGCGCCAGCAGTGAGCCCGCCGCCCAGGGGGGCTTCCCCGGGGAGCTGTTTTTT
CASSEPAAQGGFPGELFF
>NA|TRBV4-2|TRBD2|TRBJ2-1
TGTGCCAGCAGCCCCGACGCTAGCGGCCCCAATGAGCAGTTCTTC
CASSPDASGPNEQFF
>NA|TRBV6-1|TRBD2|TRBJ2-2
TGTGCCAGCCGAGCGGGGGGGAACACCGGGGAGCTGTTTTTT
CASRAGGNTGELFF
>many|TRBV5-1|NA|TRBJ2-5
TGCGCCAGCAGCTTGGACAGACAAGAGACCCAGTACTTC
CASSLDRQETQYF
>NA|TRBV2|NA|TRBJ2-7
TGTGCCAGCAGCCCTCGTAGCGGCGGAGGAAGGGAGCAGTACTTC
CASSPRSGGGREQYF
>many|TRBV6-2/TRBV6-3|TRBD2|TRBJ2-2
TGTGCCAGCAGTAAGATCACTAGCGGGAGGCGGAACACCGGGGAGCTGTTTTTT
CASSKITSGRRNTGELFF
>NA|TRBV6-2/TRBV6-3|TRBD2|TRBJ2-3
TGTGCCAGCCACCTTTTCCCGGGACTAGCGGGAGCGCTTTCGACAGATACGCAGTATTTT
CASHLFPGLAGALSTDTQYF
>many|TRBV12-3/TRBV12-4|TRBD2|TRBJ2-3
TGTGCCAGCAGCCCCCTAGGGCGGGGGGGAGATACGCAGTATTTT
CASSPLGRGGDTQYF
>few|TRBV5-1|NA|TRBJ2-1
TGCGCCAGCAGCTTGCTTCGCCCAGACAATGAGCAGTTCTTC
CASSLLRPDNEQFF
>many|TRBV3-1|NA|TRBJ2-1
TGTGCCAGCAGCCAAGAGCCACAGGGAGGCTACAATGAGCAGTTCTTC
CASSQEPQGGYNEQFF
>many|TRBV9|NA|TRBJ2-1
TGTGCCAGCAGCGTAGGGGTCGGGAACTACAATGAGCAGTTCTTC
CASSVGVGNYNEQFF
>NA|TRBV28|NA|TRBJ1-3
TGTGCCAGCAGTTTCTCGGGGGGCTCTGGAAACACCATATATTTT
CASSFSGGSGNTIYF
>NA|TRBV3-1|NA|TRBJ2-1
TGTGCCAGCAGCCGGGGGGCCCACAATGAGCAGTTCTTC
CASSRGAHNEQFF
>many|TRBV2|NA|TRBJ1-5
TGTGCCAGCAGTGAAGACGTACAGGGCAATCAGCCCCAGCATTTT
CASSEDVQGNQPQHF
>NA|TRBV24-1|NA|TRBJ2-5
TGTGCCACCAGTGGCGAAGGGGTGGGGGGGCCGGCGACCCAGTACTTC
CATSGEGVGGPATQYF
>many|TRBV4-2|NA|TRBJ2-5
TGTGCCAGCAGCCAAGAGTGGAAGTCAGAGACCCAGTACTTC
CASSQEWKSETQYF
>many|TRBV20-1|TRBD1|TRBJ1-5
TGCAGTGCAACAGGGACAGATCAGCCCCAGCATTTT
CSATGTDQPQHF
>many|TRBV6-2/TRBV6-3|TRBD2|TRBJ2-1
TGTGCCAGCACCCCGACTAGCGGGGGGGTGTCCTACAATGAGCAGTTCTTC
CASTPTSGGVSYNEQFF
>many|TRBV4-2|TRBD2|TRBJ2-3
TGTGCCAGCAGCCAAGATGCGGGGGGGCCAGATACGCAGTATTTT
CASSQDAGGPDTQYF
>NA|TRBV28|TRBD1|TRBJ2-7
TGTGCCAGCAGGTCCGGGACAGGGGGCTCCTACGAGCAGTACTTC
CASRSGTGGSYEQYF
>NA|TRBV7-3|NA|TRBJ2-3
TGTGCCAGCAGCTTAAAAGGAGGGCCACCAGATACGCAGTATTTT
CASSLKGGPPDTQYF
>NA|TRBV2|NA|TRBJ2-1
TGTGCCAGCAGTGTAGAGGGCTCCTACAATGAGCAGTTCTTC
CASSVEGSYNEQFF
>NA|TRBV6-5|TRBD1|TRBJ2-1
TGTGCCAGCAGTACCCGACAGGGGAGCTCCTACAATGAGCAGTTCTTC
CASSTRQGSSYNEQFF
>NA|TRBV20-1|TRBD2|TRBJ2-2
TGCAGTGCCGACTCCTCCGGGACTAGCGGGGGCACCGGGGAGCTGTTTTTT
CSADSSGTSGGTGELFF
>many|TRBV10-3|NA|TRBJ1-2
TGTGCCATCAGCGATAACCCAGGGGAAGGCTACACCTTC
CAISDNPGEGYTF
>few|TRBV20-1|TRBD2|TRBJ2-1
TGCAGTGCTTTAACTAGCGGGGAGCAGTTCTTC
CSALTSGEQFF
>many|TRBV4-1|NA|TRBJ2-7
TGCGCCAGCAGCCGAGGATACGCTAGCTCCTACGAGCAGTACTTC
CASSRGYASSYEQYF
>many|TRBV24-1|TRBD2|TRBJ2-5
TGTGCCACCAGTGACAAGGGACTAGCGGGGGTTACCCAGTACTTC
CATSDKGLAGVTQYF
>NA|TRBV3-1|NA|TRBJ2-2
TGTGCCAGCAGCCAAGTGGAGGGATCCGGGGAGCTGTTTTTT
CASSQVEGSGELFF
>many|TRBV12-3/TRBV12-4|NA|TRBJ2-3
TGTGCCAGCAGTCCGCTCTGGGGGAGACCTAGCACAGATACGCAGTATTTT
CASSPLWGRPSTDTQYF
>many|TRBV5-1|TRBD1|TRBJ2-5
TGCGCCAGCAGCTTAGGGACAGCGCTCCAAGAGACCCAGTACTTC
CASSLGTALQETQYF
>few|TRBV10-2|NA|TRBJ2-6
TGCGCCAGCAGGGAGGGGGCAGGGGTTGGGGCCAACGTCCTGACTTTC
CASREGAGVGANVLTF
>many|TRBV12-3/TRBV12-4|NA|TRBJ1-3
TGTGCCAGCAGTCACAGGACAGCGGCCAACACCATATATTTT
CASSHRTAANTIYF
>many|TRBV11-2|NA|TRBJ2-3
TGTGCCAGCAGCTTGGAGGGATCGAGAACAGATACGCAGTATTTT
CASSLEGSRTDTQYF
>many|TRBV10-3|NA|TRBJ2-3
TGTGCCACCCTGTCAACGACAGAAAGCACAGATACGCAGTATTTT
CATLSTTESTDTQYF
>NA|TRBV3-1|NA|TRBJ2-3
TGTGCCAGCAGCCAAGCCATAGGGAGTACAGATACGCAGTATTTT
CASSQAIGSTDTQYF
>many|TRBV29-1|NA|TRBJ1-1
TGCAGCGCCAGCACGGGGGACACTGAAGCTTTCTTT
CSASTGDTEAFF
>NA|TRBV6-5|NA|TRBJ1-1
TGTGCCAGCAATAGCAAAGGAAGAGCTTTCTTT
CASNSKGRAFF
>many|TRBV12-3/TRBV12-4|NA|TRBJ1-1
TGTGCCAGCATTTCATGGGTGACCACTGAAGCTTTCTTT
CASISWVTTEAFF
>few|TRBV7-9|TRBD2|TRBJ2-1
TGTGCCAGCAGTTTCTCAGCGGGGAAAGGTTTCAATGAGCAGTTCTTC
CASSFSAGKGFNEQFF
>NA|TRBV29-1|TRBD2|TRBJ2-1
TGCAGCGGAACTAGCGGGGGATACAATGAGCAGTTCTTC
CSGTSGGYNEQFF
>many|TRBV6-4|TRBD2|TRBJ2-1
TGTGCCACCCATAGCGGGAGAGACTACAATGAGCAGTTCTTC
CATHSGRDYNEQFF
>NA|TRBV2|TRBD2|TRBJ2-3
TGTGCCAGCAGGACTAGCGGGAGAGGGGATACGCAGTATTTT
CASRTSGRGDTQYF
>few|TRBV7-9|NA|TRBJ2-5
TGTGCCAGCAGCTTAGGCATCGGACGAGGGTCGGAGGAGACCCAGTACTTC
CASSLGIGRGSEETQYF